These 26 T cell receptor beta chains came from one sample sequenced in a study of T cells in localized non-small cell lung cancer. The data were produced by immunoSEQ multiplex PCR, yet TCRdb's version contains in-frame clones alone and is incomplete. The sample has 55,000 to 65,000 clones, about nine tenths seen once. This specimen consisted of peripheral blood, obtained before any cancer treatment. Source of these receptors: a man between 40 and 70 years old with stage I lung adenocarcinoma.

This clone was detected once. The CDR3 DNA reads as TGTGCCAGCAGCAGCCCTCCGACAGGGAAAGGCTACACCTTC. Amino acid sequence: CASSSPPTGKGYTF. The J gene is TRBJ1-2, the V gene TRBV11-3, with 7 bases identical to TRBD1. The CDR3 length is 14 residues. The germline V gene has CDR1 SGHNT and CDR2 YENEEA. Trimming cost V 5 bases and J 8 bases; bases outside gene matches: 11.

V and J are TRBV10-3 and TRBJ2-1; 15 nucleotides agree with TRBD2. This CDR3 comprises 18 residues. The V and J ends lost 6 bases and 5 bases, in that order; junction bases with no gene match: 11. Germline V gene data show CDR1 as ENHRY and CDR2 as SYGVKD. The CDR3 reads CAIRRTSGRAGEDNEQFF. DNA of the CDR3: TGTGCCATCAGAAGGACTAGCGGGAGGGCCGGGGAAGACAATGAGCAGTTCTTC.

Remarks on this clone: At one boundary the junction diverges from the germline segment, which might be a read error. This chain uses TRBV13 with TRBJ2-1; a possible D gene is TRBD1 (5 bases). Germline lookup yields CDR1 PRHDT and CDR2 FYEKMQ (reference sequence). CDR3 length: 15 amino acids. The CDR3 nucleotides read TGCGCCAGCAGCCAAGGGGTGAGCTCCTACAATGAGCAGTTCTTC. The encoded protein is CASSQGVSSYNEQFF.

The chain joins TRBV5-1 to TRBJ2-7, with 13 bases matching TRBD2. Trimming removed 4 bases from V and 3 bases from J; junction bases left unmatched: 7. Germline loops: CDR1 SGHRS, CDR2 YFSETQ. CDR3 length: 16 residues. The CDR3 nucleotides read TGCGCCAGCAGCCAAGGACTAGCGGGAGACTTCTACGAGCAGTACTTC. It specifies CASSQGLAGDFYEQYF.

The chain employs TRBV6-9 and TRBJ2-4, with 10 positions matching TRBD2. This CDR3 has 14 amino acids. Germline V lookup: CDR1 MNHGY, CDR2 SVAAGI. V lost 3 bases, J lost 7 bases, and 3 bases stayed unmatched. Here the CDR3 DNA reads TGTGCCAGCAGTTACACTAGCGGGGATAACATTCAGTACTTC. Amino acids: CASSYTSGDNIQYF.

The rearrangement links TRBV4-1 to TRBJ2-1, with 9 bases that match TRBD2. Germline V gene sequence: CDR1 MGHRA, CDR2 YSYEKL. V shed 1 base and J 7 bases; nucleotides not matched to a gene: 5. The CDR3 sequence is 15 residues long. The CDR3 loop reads CASSQVLAGINEQFF. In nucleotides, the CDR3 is TGCGCCAGCAGCCAAGTCCTAGCGGGAATTAATGAGCAGTTCTTC.

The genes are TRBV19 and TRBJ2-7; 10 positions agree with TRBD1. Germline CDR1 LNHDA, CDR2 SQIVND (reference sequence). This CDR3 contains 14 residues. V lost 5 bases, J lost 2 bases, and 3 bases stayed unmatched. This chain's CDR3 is CASSAGTGAYEQYF. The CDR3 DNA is TGTGCCAGTAGTGCCGGGACAGGGGCCTACGAGCAGTACTTC.

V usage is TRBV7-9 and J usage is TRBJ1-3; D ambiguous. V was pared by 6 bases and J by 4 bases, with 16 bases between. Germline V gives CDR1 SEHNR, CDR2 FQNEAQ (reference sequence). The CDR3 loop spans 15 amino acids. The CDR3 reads CASSLPGGIGNTIYF. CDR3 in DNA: TGTGCCAGCAGTTTACCGGGTGGTATAGGAAACACCATATATTTT.

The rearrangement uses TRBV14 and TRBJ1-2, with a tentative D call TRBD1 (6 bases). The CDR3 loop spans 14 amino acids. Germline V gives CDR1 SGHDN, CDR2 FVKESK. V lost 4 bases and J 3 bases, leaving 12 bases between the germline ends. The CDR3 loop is CASSPLTGHYGYTF. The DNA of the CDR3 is TGTGCCAGCAGCCCCCTGACAGGCCACTATGGCTACACCTTC.

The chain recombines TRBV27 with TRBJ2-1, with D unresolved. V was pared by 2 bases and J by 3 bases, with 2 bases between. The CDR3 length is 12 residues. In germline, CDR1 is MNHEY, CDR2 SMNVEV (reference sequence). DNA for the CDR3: TGTGCCAGCAGTTTAGACTACAATGAGCAGTTCTTC. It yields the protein CASSLDYNEQFF.

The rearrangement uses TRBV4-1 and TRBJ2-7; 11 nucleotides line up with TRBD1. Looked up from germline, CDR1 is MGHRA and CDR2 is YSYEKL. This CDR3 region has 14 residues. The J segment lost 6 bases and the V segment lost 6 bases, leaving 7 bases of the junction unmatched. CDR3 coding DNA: TGCGCCAGCAGTCCCGATGGGACAGGGGGCGAGCAGTACTTC. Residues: CASSPDGTGGEQYF.

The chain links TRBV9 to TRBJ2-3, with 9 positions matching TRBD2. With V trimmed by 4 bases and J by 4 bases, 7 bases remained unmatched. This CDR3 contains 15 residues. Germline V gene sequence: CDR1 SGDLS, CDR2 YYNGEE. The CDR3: CASSLGSGSPDTQYF. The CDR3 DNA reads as TGTGCCAGCAGCTTGGGTAGCGGGAGCCCAGATACGCAGTATTTT.

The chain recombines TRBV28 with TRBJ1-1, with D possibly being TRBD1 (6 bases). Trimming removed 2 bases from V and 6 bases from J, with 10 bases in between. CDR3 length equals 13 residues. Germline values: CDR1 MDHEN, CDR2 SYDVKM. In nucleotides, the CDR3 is TGTGCCAGCAGTTTAATCAGGGGCGCTGAAGCTTTCTTT. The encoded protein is CASSLIRGAEAFF.

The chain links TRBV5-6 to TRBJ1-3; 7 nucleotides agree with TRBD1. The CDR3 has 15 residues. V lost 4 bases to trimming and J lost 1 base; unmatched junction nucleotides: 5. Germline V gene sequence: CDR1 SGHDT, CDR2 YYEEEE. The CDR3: CASSLTGASGNTIYF. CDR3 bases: TGTGCCAGCAGCCTTACAGGGGCTTCTGGAAACACCATATATTTT.

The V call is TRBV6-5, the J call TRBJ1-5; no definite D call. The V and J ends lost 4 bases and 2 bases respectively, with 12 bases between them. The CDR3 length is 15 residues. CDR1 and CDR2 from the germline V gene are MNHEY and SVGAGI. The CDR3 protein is CASSFGREGNQPQHF. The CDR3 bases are TGTGCCAGCAGTTTCGGGAGGGAGGGCAATCAGCCCCAGCATTTT.

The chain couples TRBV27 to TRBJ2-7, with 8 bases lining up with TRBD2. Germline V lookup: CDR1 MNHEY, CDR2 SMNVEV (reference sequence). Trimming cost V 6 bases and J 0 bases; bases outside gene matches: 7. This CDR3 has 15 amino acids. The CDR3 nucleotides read TGTGCCAGCAGCGTACTAGCGGTCTACTCCTACGAGCAGTACTTC. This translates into CASSVLAVYSYEQYF.

For the CDR3, the DNA is TGTGCCAGCAGCTTAAATTGGGAGACAGCTAACTATGGCTACACCTTC. Its translation: CASSLNWETANYGYTF. The V and J genes are TRBV7-8 and TRBJ1-2, with D possibly TRBD1 on 5 matching bases. Trimming removed 2 bases at V and 0 bases at J, with 13 bases between. CDR1 SGHVS and CDR2 FQNEAQ come from the germline V gene. This CDR3 is 16 amino acids long.

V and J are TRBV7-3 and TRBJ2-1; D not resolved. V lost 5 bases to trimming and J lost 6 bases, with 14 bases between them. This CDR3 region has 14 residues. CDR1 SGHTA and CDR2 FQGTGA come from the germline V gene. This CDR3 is CASSTNGYSNEQFF. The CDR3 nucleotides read TGTGCCAGCAGCACAAACGGGTATTCCAATGAGCAGTTCTTC.

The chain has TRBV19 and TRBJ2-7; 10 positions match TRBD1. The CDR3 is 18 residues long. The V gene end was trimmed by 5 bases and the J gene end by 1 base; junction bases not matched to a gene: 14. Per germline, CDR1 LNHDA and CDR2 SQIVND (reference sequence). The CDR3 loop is CASSARSGTGVRSYEQYF. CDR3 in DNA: TGTGCCAGTAGTGCCCGATCCGGGACAGGGGTCCGGTCCTACGAGCAGTACTTC.

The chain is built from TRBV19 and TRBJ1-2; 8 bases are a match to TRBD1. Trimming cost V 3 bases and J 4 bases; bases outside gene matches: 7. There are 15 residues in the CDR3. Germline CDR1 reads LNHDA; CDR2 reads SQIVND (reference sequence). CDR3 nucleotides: TGTGCCAGTAGTATTAGGGCCAGGGGGCCCTATGGCTACACCTTC. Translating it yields CASSIRARGPYGYTF.

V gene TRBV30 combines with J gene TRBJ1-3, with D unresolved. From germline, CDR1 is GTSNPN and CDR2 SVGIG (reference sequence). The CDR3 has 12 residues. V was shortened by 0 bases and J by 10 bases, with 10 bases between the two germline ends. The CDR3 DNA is TGTGCCTGGAGTGTACCCTCAAAAACCATATATTTT. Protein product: CAWSVPSKTIYF.

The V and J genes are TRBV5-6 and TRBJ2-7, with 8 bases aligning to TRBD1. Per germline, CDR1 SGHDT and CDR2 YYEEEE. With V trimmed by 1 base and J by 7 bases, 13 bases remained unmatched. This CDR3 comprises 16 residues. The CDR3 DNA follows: TGTGCCAGCAGCTTGTGGCCGGGGCAGGGGGCGCGGGAGCAGTACTTC. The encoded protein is CASSLWPGQGAREQYF.

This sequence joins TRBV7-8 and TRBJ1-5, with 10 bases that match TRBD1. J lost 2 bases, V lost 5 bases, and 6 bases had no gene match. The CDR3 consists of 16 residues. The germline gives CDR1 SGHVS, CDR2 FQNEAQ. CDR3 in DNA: TGTGCCAGCAGCGGGGGACAGGGGTTCGGCAATCAGCCCCAGCATTTT. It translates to CASSGGQGFGNQPQHF.

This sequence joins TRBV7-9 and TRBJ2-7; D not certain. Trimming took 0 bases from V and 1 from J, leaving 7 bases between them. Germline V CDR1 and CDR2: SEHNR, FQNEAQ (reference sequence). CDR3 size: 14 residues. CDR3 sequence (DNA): TGTGCCAGCAGCTTAGCCGGACCGTCCTACGAGCAGTACTTC. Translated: CASSLAGPSYEQYF.

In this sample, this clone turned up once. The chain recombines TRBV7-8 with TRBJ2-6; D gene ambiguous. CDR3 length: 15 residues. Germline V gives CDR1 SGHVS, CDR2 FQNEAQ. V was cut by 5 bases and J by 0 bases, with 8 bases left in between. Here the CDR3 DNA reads TGTGCCAGCAGCATTCCGAACTCTGGGGCCAACGTCCTGACTTTC. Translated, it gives CASSIPNSGANVLTF.

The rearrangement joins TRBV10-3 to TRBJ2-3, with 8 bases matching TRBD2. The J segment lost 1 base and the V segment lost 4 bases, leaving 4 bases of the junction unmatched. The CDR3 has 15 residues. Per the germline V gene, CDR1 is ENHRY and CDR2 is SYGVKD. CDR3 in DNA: TGTGCCATCAGTGGAGGAGCGGGAGGCACAGATACGCAGTATTTT. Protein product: CAISGGAGGTDTQYF.